Sequencing of this TCR beta chain was carried out in a study of a mutant IDH1 vaccine in newly diagnosed glioma. On the study more broadly: The study started vaccination 4-6 weeks after radiotherapy alone, or with temozolomide cycles. V12 corresponded to week 35 and V13 to week 47. Sex among treated patients split 62.5% male, around 40% female; mean age was approximately 38 years.

A single count supports this clone. Its antigen remains unknown. Time point: week 35, safety follow-up. It was 300 ug of mutant IDH1 20-mer peptide that made up each vaccine dose, given with topical imiquimod. Findings and caveats of the study: Patients showed vaccine-induced immune responses at a rate of roughly 93%.

The data were produced by immunoSEQ multiplex PCR, yet TCRdb's version contains in-frame clones alone and is incomplete. Here the sample spans around 50,000 clones, around 89% being singletons. Germline CDR1 reads SNHLY; CDR2 reads FYNNEI. The germline V and J ends were trimmed by 1 base and 4 bases, with 5 bases remaining between them. This CDR3 is 13 amino acids long. The chain is built from TRBV2 and TRBJ1-5; D gene uncertain. The sample consisted of PBMCs, taken from a glioma patient whose treatment included an IDH1 peptide vaccine. This clonotype was obtained from a middle-aged woman with glioma. In DNA form, the CDR3 reads TGTGCCAGCAGTGAAGAAAATAATCAGCCCCAGCATTTT. Amino acids: CASSEENNQPQHF.